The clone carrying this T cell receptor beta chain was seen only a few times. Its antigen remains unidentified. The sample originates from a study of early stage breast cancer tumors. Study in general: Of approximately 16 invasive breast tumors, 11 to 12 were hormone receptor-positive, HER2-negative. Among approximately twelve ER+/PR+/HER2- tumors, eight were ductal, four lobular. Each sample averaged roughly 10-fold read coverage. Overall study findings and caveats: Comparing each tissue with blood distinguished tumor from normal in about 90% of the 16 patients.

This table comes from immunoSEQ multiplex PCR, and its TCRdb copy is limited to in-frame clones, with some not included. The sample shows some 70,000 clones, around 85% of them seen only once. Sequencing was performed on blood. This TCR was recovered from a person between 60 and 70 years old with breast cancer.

CDR3 residues: CAWKREGTEAFF. The CDR3 nucleotides are TGTGCCTGGAAGAGGGAGGGAACTGAAGCTTTCTTT. The chain combines TRBV30 with TRBJ1-1; D gene unclear. V lost 4 bases and J 5 bases, leaving 11 bases between the germline ends. The germline V gene has CDR1 GTSNPN and CDR2 SVGIG (reference sequence). CDR3 size: 12 residues.